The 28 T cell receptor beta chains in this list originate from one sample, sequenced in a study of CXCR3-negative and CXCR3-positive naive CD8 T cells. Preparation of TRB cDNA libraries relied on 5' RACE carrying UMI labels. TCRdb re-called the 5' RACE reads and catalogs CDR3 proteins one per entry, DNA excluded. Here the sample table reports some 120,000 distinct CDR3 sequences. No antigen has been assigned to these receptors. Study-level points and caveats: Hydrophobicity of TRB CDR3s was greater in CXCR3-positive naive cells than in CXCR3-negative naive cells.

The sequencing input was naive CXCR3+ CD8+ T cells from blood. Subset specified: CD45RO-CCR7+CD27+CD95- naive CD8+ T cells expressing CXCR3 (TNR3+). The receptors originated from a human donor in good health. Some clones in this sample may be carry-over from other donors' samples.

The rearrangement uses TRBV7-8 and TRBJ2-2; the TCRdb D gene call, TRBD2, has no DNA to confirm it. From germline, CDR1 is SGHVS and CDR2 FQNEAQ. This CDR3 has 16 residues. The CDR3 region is CASSLVAGEPTGELFF.

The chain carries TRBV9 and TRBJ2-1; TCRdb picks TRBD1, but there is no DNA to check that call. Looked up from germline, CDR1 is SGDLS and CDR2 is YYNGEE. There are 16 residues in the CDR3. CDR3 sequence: CASSVVGTGGYNEQFF.

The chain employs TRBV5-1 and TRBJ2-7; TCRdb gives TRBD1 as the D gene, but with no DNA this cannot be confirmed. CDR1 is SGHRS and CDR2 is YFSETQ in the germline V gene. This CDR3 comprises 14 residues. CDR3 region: CASSLGGQVHEQYF.

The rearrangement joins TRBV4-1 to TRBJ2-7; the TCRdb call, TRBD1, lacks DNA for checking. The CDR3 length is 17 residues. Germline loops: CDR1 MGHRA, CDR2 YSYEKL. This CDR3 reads CASGLSAGQDPPLEQYF.

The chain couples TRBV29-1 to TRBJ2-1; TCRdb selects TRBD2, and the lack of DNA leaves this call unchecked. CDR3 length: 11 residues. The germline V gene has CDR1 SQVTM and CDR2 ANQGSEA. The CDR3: CSVVGPNKQFF.

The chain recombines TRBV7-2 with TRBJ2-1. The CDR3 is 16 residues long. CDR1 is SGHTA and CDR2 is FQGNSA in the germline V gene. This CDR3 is CASSSGPRELRNEQFF.

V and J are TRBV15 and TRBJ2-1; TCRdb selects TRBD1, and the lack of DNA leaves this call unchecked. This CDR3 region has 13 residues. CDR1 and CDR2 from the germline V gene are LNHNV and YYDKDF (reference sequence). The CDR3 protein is CATSRDLGDEQFF.

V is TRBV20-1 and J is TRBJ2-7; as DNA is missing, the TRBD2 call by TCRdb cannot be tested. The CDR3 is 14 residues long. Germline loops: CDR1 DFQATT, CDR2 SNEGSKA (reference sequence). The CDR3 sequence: CSATSGTSLHEQYF.

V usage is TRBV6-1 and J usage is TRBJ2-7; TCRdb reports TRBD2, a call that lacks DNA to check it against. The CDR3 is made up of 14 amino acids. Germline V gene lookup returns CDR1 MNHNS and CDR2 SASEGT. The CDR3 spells CASSTRDYSYEQYF.

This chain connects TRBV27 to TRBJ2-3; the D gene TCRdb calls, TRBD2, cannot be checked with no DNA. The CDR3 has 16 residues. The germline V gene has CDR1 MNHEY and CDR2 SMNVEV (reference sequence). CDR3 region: CASRRLAGELSDTQYF.

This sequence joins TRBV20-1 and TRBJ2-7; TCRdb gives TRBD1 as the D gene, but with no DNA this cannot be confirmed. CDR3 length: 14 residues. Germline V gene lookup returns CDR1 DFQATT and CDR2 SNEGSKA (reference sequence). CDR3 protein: CSARDLAGDYEQYF.

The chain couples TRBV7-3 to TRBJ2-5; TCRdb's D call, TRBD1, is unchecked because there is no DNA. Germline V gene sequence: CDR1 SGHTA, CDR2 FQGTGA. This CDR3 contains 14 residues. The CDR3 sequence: CASSLTGGRETQYF.

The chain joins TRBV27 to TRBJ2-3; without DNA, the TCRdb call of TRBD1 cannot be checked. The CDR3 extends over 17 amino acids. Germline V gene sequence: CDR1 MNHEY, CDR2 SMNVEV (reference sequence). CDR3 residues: CASSSEKIYMGEDTQYF.

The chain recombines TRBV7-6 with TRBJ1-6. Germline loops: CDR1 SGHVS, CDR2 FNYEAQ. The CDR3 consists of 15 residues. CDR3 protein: CASSPEPDYNSPLHF.

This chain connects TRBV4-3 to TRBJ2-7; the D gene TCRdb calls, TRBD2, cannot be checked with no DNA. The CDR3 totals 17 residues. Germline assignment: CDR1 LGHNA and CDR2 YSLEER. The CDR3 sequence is CASSQDLHAGGLYEQYF.

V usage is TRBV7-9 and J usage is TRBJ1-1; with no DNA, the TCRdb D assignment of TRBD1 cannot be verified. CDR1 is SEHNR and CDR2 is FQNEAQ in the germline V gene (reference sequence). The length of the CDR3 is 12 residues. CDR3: CASSRADTEAFF.

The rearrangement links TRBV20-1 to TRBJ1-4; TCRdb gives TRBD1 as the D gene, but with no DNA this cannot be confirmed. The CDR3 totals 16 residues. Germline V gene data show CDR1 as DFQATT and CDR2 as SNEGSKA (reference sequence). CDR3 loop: CSASPTHRVENEKLFF.

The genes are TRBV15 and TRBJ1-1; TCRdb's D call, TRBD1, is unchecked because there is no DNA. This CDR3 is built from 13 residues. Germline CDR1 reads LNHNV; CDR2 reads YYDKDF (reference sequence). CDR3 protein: CATSSRGKTEAFF.

Here the CDR3 reads CASKGANTGELFF. The chain couples TRBV7-2 to TRBJ2-2. The CDR3 length is 13 residues. The V gene's germline CDR1 is SGHTA and CDR2 FQGNSA.

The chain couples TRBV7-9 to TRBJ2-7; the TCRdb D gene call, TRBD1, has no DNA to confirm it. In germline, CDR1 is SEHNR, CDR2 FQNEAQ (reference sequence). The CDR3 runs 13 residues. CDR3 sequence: CASSSGQIYEQYF.

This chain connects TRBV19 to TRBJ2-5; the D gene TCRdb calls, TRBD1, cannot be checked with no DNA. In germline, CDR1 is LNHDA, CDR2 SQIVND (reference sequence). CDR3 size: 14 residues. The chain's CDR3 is CASSPWTGEETPYF.

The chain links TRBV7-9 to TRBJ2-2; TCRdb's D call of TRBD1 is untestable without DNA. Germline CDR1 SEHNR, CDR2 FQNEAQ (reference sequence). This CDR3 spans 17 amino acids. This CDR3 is CASSSRDRDSNTGELFF.

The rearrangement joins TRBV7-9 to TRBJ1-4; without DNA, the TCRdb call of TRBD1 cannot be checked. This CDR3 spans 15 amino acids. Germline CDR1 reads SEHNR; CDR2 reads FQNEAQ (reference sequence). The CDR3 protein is CASSSNKQGLEKLFF.

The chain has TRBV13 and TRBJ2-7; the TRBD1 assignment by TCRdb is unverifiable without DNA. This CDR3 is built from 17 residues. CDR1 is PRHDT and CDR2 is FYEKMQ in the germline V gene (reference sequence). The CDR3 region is CASSTHYRDRESYEQYF. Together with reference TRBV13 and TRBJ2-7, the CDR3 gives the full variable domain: AAGVIQSPRHLIKEKRETATLKCYPIPRHDTVYWYQQGPGQDPQFLISFYEKMQSDKGSIPDRFSAQQFSDYHSELNMSSLELGDSALYFCASSTHYRDRESYEQYFGPGTRLTVT.

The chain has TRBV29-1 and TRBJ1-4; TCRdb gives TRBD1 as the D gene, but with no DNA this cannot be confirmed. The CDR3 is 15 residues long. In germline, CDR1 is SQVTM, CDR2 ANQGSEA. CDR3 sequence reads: CSVEDPNTGDEKLFF.

CDR3 in amino acids: CSARGVLAGGGYEQYF. This chain joins TRBV20-1 and TRBJ2-7; TCRdb returns TRBD2, unconfirmable since there is no DNA. CDR1 is DFQATT and CDR2 is SNEGSKA in the germline V gene (reference sequence). The CDR3 is made up of 16 amino acids.

The CDR3 reads CASSTLQGFGSYEQYF. J is TRBJ2-7 and V is TRBV28; TCRdb's D call, TRBD1, is unchecked because there is no DNA. This CDR3 region has 16 residues. Germline V CDR1 and CDR2: MDHEN, SYDVKM.

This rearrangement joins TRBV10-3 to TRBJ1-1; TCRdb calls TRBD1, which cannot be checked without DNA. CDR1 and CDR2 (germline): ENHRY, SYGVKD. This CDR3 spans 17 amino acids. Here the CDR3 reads CAISELYRGGLNTEAFF.